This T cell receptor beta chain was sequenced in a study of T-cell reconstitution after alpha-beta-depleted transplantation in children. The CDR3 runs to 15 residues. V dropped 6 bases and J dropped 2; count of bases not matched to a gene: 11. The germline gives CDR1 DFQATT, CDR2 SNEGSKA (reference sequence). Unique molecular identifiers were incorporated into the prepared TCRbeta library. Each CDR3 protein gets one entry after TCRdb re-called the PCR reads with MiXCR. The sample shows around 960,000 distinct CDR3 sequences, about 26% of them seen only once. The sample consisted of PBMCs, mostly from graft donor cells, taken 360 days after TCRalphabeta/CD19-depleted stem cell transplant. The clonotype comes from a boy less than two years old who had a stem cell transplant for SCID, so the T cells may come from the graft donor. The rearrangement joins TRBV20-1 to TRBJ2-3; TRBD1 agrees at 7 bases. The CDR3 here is CSARPTGRSTDTQYF. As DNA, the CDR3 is TGCAGTGCCCGCCCGACAGGGCGATCCACAGATACGCAGTATTTT.